Listed here are 6 T cell receptor beta chains from one sample, sequenced in a study of T cells after yellow fever vaccination. One entry per CDR3 protein results from TCRdb running MiXCR on the 5' RACE reads. This sample yields 280,000 or so distinct CDR3 sequences, of which approximately 10% are seen a single time; 3% to 4% belongs to the top ten. Sequenced material: CD4+ T cells sorted from PBMCs, taken 5 days after the yellow fever booster vaccination. These receptors were taken from a man aged 18 to 29 who received the YFV17D yellow fever vaccine.

The count of this clonotype is one. J is TRBJ2-7 and V is TRBV5-5; the D gene is possibly TRBD1 (6 bases). The CDR3 length is 14 residues. CDR1 and CDR2 from the germline V gene are SGHKS and YYEKEE (reference sequence). The V gene lost 7 bases and the J gene lost 3 bases, with 17 bases spanning the gap. CDR3 DNA sequence: TGTGCCAGCCGCCGCGGACAGAGTTTCTACGAGCAGTACGTC. Translated, it gives CASRRGQSFYEQYV.

This clonotype was seen many times. The genes are TRBV5-6 and TRBJ2-1; D remains ambiguous. Germline values: CDR1 SGHDT, CDR2 YYEEEE. With 1 base removed from V and 7 bases from J, the gap between germline ends came to 12 bases. The length of the CDR3 is 14 residues. The CDR3 sequence: CASSLIGPMNEQFF. CDR3 nucleotides: TGTGCCAGCAGCTTGATCGGCCCCATGAATGAGCAGTTCTTC.

This clonotype was seen only a few times. The chain employs TRBV6-5 and TRBJ1-5; 8 positions match TRBD1. Germline CDR1 is MNHEY and CDR2 is SVGAGI. The CDR3 extends over 14 amino acids. Unmatched junction bases numbered 5, after V lost 6 bases and J lost 4 bases. The CDR3 loop is CASSLNRGNQPQHF. As DNA, the CDR3 is TGTGCCAGCAGCCTCAACAGGGGGAATCAGCCCCAGCATTTT.

This clonotype showed up many times. This chain uses TRBV5-4 with TRBJ2-4; D call uncertain. Per germline, CDR1 SGHNT and CDR2 YYREEE (reference sequence). Trimming shortened V by 0 bases and J by 0 bases, and 10 bases separated the two germline ends. The CDR3 has 16 residues. CDR3 sequence: CASSLVGLLAKNIQYF. In DNA form, the CDR3 reads TGTGCCAGCAGCTTGGTCGGATTACTAGCCAAAAACATTCAGTACTTC.

This clonotype was found a few times. The rearrangement uses TRBV6-5 and TRBJ1-5; D uncertain. V gave up 0 bases and J gave up 7 bases, with 10 bases separating them. This CDR3 has 14 amino acids. The germline V gene encodes CDR1 MNHEY and CDR2 SVGAGI. The CDR3, as DNA: TGTGCCAGCAGTTACTCGATTGGGAGCCAGCCCCAGCATTTT. Amino acids: CASSYSIGSQPQHF.

V gene TRBV28 combines with J gene TRBJ2-7, with D possibly matching TRBD1 (5 bases). The CDR3 is made up of 15 amino acids. Per germline, CDR1 MDHEN and CDR2 SYDVKM. V was pared by 4 bases and J by 7 bases, with 20 bases between. CDR3 residues: CASSSPPPWGKEQYV. CDR3 bases: TGTGCCAGCAGTTCTCCTCCGCCTTGGGGCAAGGAGCAGTACGTC.